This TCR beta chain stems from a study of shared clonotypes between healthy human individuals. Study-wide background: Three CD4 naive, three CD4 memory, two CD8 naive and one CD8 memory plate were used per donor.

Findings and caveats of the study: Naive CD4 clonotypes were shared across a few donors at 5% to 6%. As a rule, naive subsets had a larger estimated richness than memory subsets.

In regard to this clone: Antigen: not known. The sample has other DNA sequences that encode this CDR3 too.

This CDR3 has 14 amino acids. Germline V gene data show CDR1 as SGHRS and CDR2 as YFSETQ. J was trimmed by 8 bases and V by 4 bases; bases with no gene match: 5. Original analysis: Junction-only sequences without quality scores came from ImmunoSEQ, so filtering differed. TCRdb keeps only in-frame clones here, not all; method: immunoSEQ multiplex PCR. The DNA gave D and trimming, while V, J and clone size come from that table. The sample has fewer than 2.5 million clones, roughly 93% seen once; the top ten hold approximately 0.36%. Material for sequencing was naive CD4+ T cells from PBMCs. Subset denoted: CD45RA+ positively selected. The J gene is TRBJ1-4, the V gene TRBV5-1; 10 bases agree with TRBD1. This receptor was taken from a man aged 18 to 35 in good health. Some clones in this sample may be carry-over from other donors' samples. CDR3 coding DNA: TGCGCCAGCAGCCTGGGACAGGGGCACGAAAAACTGTTTTTT. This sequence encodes CASSLGQGHEKLFF.